This TCR beta chain came from a study of response to subunit inactivated influenza vaccine. Points from the study as a whole: Each seasonal influenza vaccination recruits few new T cells, the authors suggested.

The germline gives CDR1 SGDLS, CDR2 YYNGEE. The length of the CDR3 is 13 residues. The V gene lost 3 bases and the J gene lost 4 bases, with 10 bases spanning the gap. As regards this clonotype: Its specificity is not known.

TCRdb re-called the RT-PCR reads with MiXCR, one entry per CDR3 protein. The sample contains about 500,000 distinct CDR3 sequences, more than 15% of which appear only once. J is TRBJ1-1 and V is TRBV9; no reliable D call. The specimen comprised CD4+ T cells sorted from PBMCs, sampled approximately 25 months after vaccination. The receptor was derived from a man aged 50-75 years who received an inactivated influenza vaccine. CDR3 residues: CASSERATTEAFF. CDR3 nucleotide sequence: TGTGCCAGCAGCGAGAGGGCCACCACTGAAGCTTTCTTT.